The rows below give T cell receptor beta chains drawn from one sample of a study of cytomegalovirus exposure and HLA in healthy donors. The assay was immunoSEQ multiplex PCR, and TCRdb's table has in-frame clones only and misses some. Among around 190,000 clones listed, about 82% were seen once. Source material: PBMCs. These receptors were collected from a woman younger than 30 in good health and CMV-seronegative. Each CDR3 is given without its conserved first and last residue. The D gene is left open where the match is weak.

V gene,CDR3 length,D gene,J gene,CDR3 protein
TRBV2,13,NA,TRBJ2-2,ASRELLAGTGELF
TRBV6-5,9,NA,TRBJ2-3,ASSTEDTQY
TRBV7-8,14,TRBD2,TRBJ2-2,ASSSAAGMNTGELF
TRBV5-5,13,TRBD1,TRBJ1-6,ASSWTGSKNSPLH
TRBV7-8,12,TRBD1,TRBJ2-2,ASNPDRRTGELF
TRBV6-5,12,NA,TRBJ1-4,ASSRRVLNEKLF
TRBV27,12,NA,TRBJ1-5,ASSLTESNQPQH
TRBV5-6,13,NA,TRBJ2-4,ASSLVLTDENIQY
TRBV9,11,NA,TRBJ2-2,ASGTTNTGELF
TRBV6-5,10,NA,TRBJ1-2,ASSSTYYGYT
TRBV11-2,12,TRBD2,TRBJ2-7,ASSLREGRYEQY
TRBV9,12,NA,TRBJ2-2,ASSVAAVTGELF
TRBV10-3,12,NA,TRBJ1-1,AINQGQMNTEAF
TRBV18,11,TRBD1,TRBJ2-7,ASSRGQGEEQY
TRBV6-1,13,NA,TRBJ1-4,ASSEVGGLWEKLF
TRBV4-2,12,NA,TRBJ1-2,ASSQGREDYGYT
TRBV29-1,11,NA,TRBJ2-7,SVEPPDSYEQY
TRBV5-6,14,TRBD1,TRBJ1-1,ASSSLTGTGFTEAF
TRBV27,13,NA,TRBJ1-5,ASSLSLGRNQPQH